These 29 T cell receptor beta chains originate from one sample sequenced in a study of Ad26.COV2.S vaccination and SARS-CoV-2 variants. The treatment denotes: some 20 received Ad26.COV2.S at low or high dose, single or two shots; 5 received placebo; per-sample allocation not given. Samples came from day 63 after the first vaccine or placebo injection. This table comes from immunoSEQ multiplex PCR, and its TCRdb copy is limited to in-frame clones, with some not included. Of 300,000 to 400,000 clones in the sample, roughly 87% are singletons; the top ten hold about 3.4%. The sample here was peripheral blood, taken in a trial of Ad26.COV2.S vaccine versus placebo. The receptors shown here come from a person between 18 and 59 years old who received the Ad26.COV2.S COVID-19 vaccine or a placebo.

V gene TRBV7-2 combines with J gene TRBJ2-5; TRBD2 aligns across 14 bases. Germline V lookup: CDR1 SGHTA, CDR2 FQGNSA. The CDR3 runs to 14 residues. The V segment lost 10 bases and the J segment 5 bases; nucleotides outside the gene matches: 6. CDR3 amino acids: CATGTSGGAETQYF. CDR3 DNA sequence: TGTGCCACTGGGACTAGCGGGGGTGCTGAGACCCAGTACTTC.

This chain uses TRBV7-6 with TRBJ2-1; 11 positions agree with TRBD2. Per the germline V gene, CDR1 is SGHVS and CDR2 is FNYEAQ. V shed 3 bases and J 5 bases; nucleotides not matched to a gene: 9. CDR3 size: 17 residues. CDR3 protein: CASSFLGTSGGDNEQFF. The CDR3 DNA reads as TGTGCCAGCAGCTTCTTAGGAACTAGCGGGGGAGACAATGAGCAGTTCTTC.

The rearrangement links TRBV7-3 to TRBJ2-3, with 9 nucleotides matching TRBD2. With 3 bases clipped from V and 3 bases from J, the junction kept 1 base outside the gene matches. Germline assignment: CDR1 SGHTA and CDR2 FQGTGA. This CDR3 is 14 amino acids long. The CDR3 is CASSLGLATDTQYF. The CDR3 nucleotides read TGTGCCAGCAGCTTGGGACTAGCAACAGATACGCAGTATTTT.

The CDR3 is CASTQTGRVSGNTIYF. The CDR3, as DNA: TGTGCCAGCACCCAAACCGGGCGGGTCTCTGGAAACACCATATATTTT. The chain carries TRBV2 and TRBJ1-3; D uncertain. The germline gives CDR1 SNHLY, CDR2 FYNNEI. This CDR3 has 16 residues. With 7 bases removed from V and 0 bases from J, the gap between germline ends came to 16 bases.

This clone has only a few counts. CDR3 protein: CASSFLGGLYGYTF. In DNA, the CDR3 is TGTGCCAGCAGCTTTCTTGGGGGGCTCTATGGCTACACCTTC. The rearrangement joins TRBV7-9 to TRBJ1-2; a possible D gene is TRBD1 (6 bases). This CDR3 is built from 14 residues. CDR1 and CDR2 from the germline V gene are SEHNR and FQNEAQ (reference sequence). Between the trimmed V and J ends, which lost 3 bases and 4 bases, there was a span of 12 bases.

V is TRBV5-1 and J is TRBJ2-5, with a tentative D call TRBD1 (5 bases). Deletions cut 0 bases from V and 2 bases from J, with 11 bases between. The germline V gene encodes CDR1 SGHRS and CDR2 YFSETQ. The CDR3 has 15 residues. CDR3 nucleotides: TGCGCCAGCAGCTTGGAGGGGCCCGAGCAAGAGACCCAGTACTTC. Translating gives CASSLEGPEQETQYF.

This rearrangement joins TRBV29-1 to TRBJ2-5; D is ambiguous. The V end was cut by 4 bases, the J end by 4 bases, with 10 bases between. Germline CDR1 is SQVTM and CDR2 is ANQGSEA. The CDR3 is 12 amino acids. CDR3 protein: CSVGLPRETQYF. As DNA, the CDR3 is TGCAGCGTTGGGCTCCCCCGAGAGACCCAGTACTTC.

V gene TRBV5-5 combines with J gene TRBJ1-5; no firm D call. The CDR3 totals 15 residues. Trimming cost V 0 bases and J 0 bases, with 7 bases left between them. Germline V gene sequence: CDR1 SGHKS, CDR2 YYEKEE (reference sequence). The CDR3 region has the DNA TGTGCCAGCAGCTTGGGTCATCTTAGCAATCAGCCCCAGCATTTT. Its translation: CASSLGHLSNQPQHF. Complete variable domain (other parts from reference TRBV5-5 and TRBJ1-5): DAGVTQSPTHLIKTRGQQVTLRCSPISGHKSVSWYQQVLGQGPQFIFQYYEKEERGRGNFPDRFSARQFPNYSSELNVNALLLGDSALYLCASSLGHLSNQPQHFGDGTRLSIL.

The chain carries TRBV19 and TRBJ2-2, with no clear D. Germline V gene sequence: CDR1 LNHDA, CDR2 SQIVND (reference sequence). Trimming stripped 1 base from V and 3 bases from J, with 15 bases between. The CDR3 covers 17 residues. The CDR3 region is CASSIGSWTVDTGELFF. The CDR3 region has the DNA TGTGCCAGTAGTATAGGATCGTGGACGGTCGACACCGGGGAGCTGTTTTTT.

The rearrangement uses TRBV6-5 and TRBJ2-5, with D possibly matching TRBD1 (5 bases). The CDR3 has 13 residues. From germline, CDR1 is MNHEY and CDR2 SVGAGI. The V gene lost 2 bases and the J gene lost 5 bases, with 9 bases spanning the gap. CDR3 region: CASSYGPGETQYF. CDR3 sequence (DNA): TGTGCCAGCAGTTACGGACCAGGGGAGACCCAGTACTTC.

The rearrangement uses TRBV9 and TRBJ1-2, with D uncertain. CDR1 is SGDLS and CDR2 is YYNGEE in the germline V gene. V was clipped by 0 bases and J by 7 bases, with 25 bases between them. The CDR3 spans 18 residues. DNA of the CDR3: TGTGCCAGCAGCGTAGATCCAGCCTTACGATTCCCTTCGGGTGGCTACACCTTC. This codes for CASSVDPALRFPSGGYTF.

The V call is TRBV6-1, the J call TRBJ1-2; a weak D match, TRBD1 (5 bases). This CDR3 comprises 13 residues. CDR1 is MNHNS, CDR2 SASEGT, per germline. Trimming left V 3 bases short and J 7 bases short, with 12 bases between. CDR3 sequence: CASSDLSRVGYTF. CDR3 nucleotides: TGTGCCAGCAGTGACCTATCCAGGGTTGGCTACACCTTC.

The chain joins TRBV5-1 to TRBJ1-1; maybe TRBD1 (5 bases). Trimming stripped 4 bases from V and 4 bases from J, with 11 bases between. The germline V gene encodes CDR1 SGHRS and CDR2 YFSETQ. The CDR3 length is 13 residues. The chain's CDR3 is CASSRDRGTEAFF. CDR3 in DNA: TGCGCCAGCAGCCGGGACCGGGGCACTGAAGCTTTCTTT.

This chain connects TRBV7-6 to TRBJ2-2, with TRBD1 matching over 8 bases. The J segment lost 4 bases and the V segment lost 3 bases, leaving 7 bases of the junction unmatched. The CDR3 runs 16 residues. Germline assignment: CDR1 SGHVS and CDR2 FNYEAQ. The CDR3 sequence is CASSFSTGAFTGELFF. The DNA of the CDR3 is TGTGCCAGCAGCTTTTCGACAGGGGCCTTCACCGGGGAGCTGTTTTTT.

About this clone itself: This sample includes further DNA sequences coding for the same CDR3. The chain couples TRBV18 to TRBJ2-7; 11 bases are a match to TRBD1. The CDR3 is made up of 13 amino acids. V gave up 6 bases and J gave up 5 bases; unmatched junction bases: 3. Germline V lookup: CDR1 KGHSH, CDR2 LQKENI. The CDR3 protein is CASSPGQGDEQYF. The CDR3 DNA sequence: TGTGCCAGCTCCCCGGGACAGGGGGACGAGCAGTACTTC.

The rearrangement links TRBV2 to TRBJ2-1, with TRBD2 matching over 11 bases. After removal of 6 bases from V and 8 bases from J, the junction contained 9 bases not matched to a gene. This CDR3 is built from 15 residues. The germline gives CDR1 SNHLY, CDR2 FYNNEI. The CDR3 sequence is CASRATGTSGHEQFF. Written as DNA, the CDR3 is TGTGCCAGCAGAGCCACCGGGACTAGCGGACATGAGCAGTTCTTC.

J is TRBJ2-7 and V is TRBV27, with D tentatively TRBD2 (5 bases). V lost 9 bases to trimming and J lost 3 bases, with 9 bases between them. The CDR3 has 11 amino acids. Germline V gene data show CDR1 as MNHEY and CDR2 as SMNVEV (reference sequence). The CDR3, as DNA: TGTGCCAGTGGGAGCTACTACGAGCAGTACTTC. Translation gives CASGSYYEQYF.

The chain is built from TRBV7-8 and TRBJ2-7; no clear D. The CDR3 has 12 amino acids. The V end lost 3 bases, the J end lost 3 bases, and 6 bases lay between the germline ends. Germline V gene data show CDR1 as SGHVS and CDR2 as FQNEAQ. The DNA of the CDR3 is TGTGCCAGCAGCTTCACCCTCTACGAGCAGTACTTC. Protein product: CASSFTLYEQYF. Filled out from reference TRBV7-8 and TRBJ2-7, the complete variable domain reads GAGVSQSPRYKVAKRGQDVALRCDPISGHVSLFWYQQALGQGPEFLTYFQNEAQLDKSGLPSDRFFAERPEGSVSTLKIQRTQQEDSAVYLCASSFTLYEQYFGPGTRLTVT.

This chain links TRBV5-1 with TRBJ2-1, with D perhaps assigned TRBD1 or TRBD2 (5 bases each). Germline CDR1 and CDR2: SGHRS and YFSETQ. The CDR3 totals 12 residues. V dropped 5 bases and J dropped 9 bases, with 12 bases sitting between them. The CDR3 region has the DNA TGCGCCAGCAGTCAGGGACGAGGTGAGCAGTTCTTC. Its translation: CASSQGRGEQFF.

The gene calls are TRBV7-2 and TRBJ2-7; possible D gene TRBD2, 6 bases. From germline, CDR1 is SGHTA and CDR2 FQGNSA. Trimming removed 3 bases from V and 5 bases from J, with 8 bases in between. This CDR3 has 12 residues. CDR3 nucleotides: TGTGCCAGCAGCTTGGGACTCGACGAGCAGTACTTC. Protein: CASSLGLDEQYF.

This clone showed up just once. The genes are TRBV6-5 and TRBJ2-1, with no clear D. The CDR3 length is 13 residues. Germline V lookup: CDR1 MNHEY, CDR2 SVGAGI. Trimming stripped 4 bases from V and 5 bases from J, with 9 bases between. CDR3 sequence (DNA): TGTGCCAGCAGTTCCTCCTTTAACAATGAGCAGTTCTTC. Encoded protein: CASSSSFNNEQFF.

V and J are TRBV11-3 and TRBJ2-2; 8 bases are a match to TRBD2. Trimming cost V 5 bases and J 4 bases; bases outside gene matches: 3. CDR1 SGHNT and CDR2 YENEEA come from the germline V gene. This CDR3 spans 14 amino acids. CDR3 DNA: TGTGCCAGCAGCCCCGGGAGGGGCACCGGGGAGCTGTTTTTT. Translating it yields CASSPGRGTGELFF.

Concerning this clone itself: The same CDR3 can be traced to other DNA sequences in this sample. The genes are TRBV7-2 and TRBJ1-2; a weak D match, TRBD1 (6 bases). The CDR3 loop spans 14 amino acids. In germline, CDR1 is SGHTA, CDR2 FQGNSA. V was pared by 1 base and J by 2 bases, with 8 bases between. The CDR3: CASSLGQGNYGYTF. In DNA, the CDR3 is TGTGCCAGCAGCTTAGGTCAGGGGAACTATGGCTACACCTTC.

Only a few counts were recorded for this clone. The V and J genes are TRBV6-5 and TRBJ1-3, with D hard to call. The CDR3 runs to 14 residues. Per germline, CDR1 MNHEY and CDR2 SVGAGI. V was pared by 6 bases and J by 2 bases, with 11 bases between. The CDR3 DNA reads TGTGCCAGCAGCCCCTCGAGGACTGGAAACACCATATATTTT. Protein: CASSPSRTGNTIYF.

The chain links TRBV19 to TRBJ2-7; possible D gene TRBD1, 6 bases. V gave up 6 bases and J gave up 2 bases, with 11 bases separating them. The CDR3 is 13 residues long. CDR1 and CDR2 from the germline V gene are LNHDA and SQIVND (reference sequence). The CDR3 loop reads CASSPGQPYEQYF. CDR3 bases: TGTGCCAGTAGCCCCGGACAGCCCTACGAGCAGTACTTC. Complete variable domain (other parts from reference TRBV19 and TRBJ2-7): DGGITQSPKYLFRKEGQNVTLSCEQNLNHDAMYWYRQDPGQGLRLIYYSQIVNDFQKGDIAEGYSVSREKKESFPLTVTSAQKNPTAFYLCASSPGQPYEQYFGPGTRLTVT.

This chain uses TRBV12-3 or TRBV12-4 with TRBJ1-2, with D possibly matching TRBD1 (5 bases). V lost 6 bases to trimming and J lost 7 bases, with 12 bases between them. This CDR3 has 12 amino acids. DNA for the CDR3: TGTGCCAGCAGCGTCACAGGATCTGGCTACACCTTC. This encodes CASSVTGSGYTF.

In this sample, this clone turned up a few times. The gene calls are TRBV29-1 and TRBJ2-2; TRBD1 aligns across 7 bases. In germline, CDR1 is SQVTM, CDR2 ANQGSEA. The CDR3 contains 17 residues. The V gene end was trimmed by 1 base and the J gene end by 0 bases; junction bases not matched to a gene: 8. The CDR3 DNA reads TGCAGCGTTGAAGGTGTGTCGGGGACAGCGAACACCGGGGAGCTGTTTTTT. This codes for CSVEGVSGTANTGELFF.

V gene TRBV3-1 (or the pseudogene TRBV3-2) combines with J gene TRBJ2-2; no clear D gene. This CDR3 comprises 14 residues. The germline V and J ends were trimmed by 2 bases and 3 bases, with 7 bases remaining between them. Looked up from germline, CDR1 is LGHDT and CDR2 is YNNKEL (reference sequence). CDR3 protein: CASSQPGDTGELFF. CDR3 DNA: TGTGCCAGCAGCCAACCGGGTGACACCGGGGAGCTGTTTTTT.

The chain has TRBV5-5 and TRBJ2-7, with 9 bases aligning to TRBD1. The length of the CDR3 is 15 residues. Germline-derived CDR1 and CDR2 are SGHKS and YYEKEE (reference sequence). V lost 0 bases, J lost 5 bases, and 6 bases stayed unmatched. This CDR3 reads CASSLVWDRDHEQYF. The CDR3 DNA follows: TGTGCCAGCAGCTTGGTATGGGACAGGGACCACGAGCAGTACTTC.